The clone carrying this TCR beta chain was seen only a few times. Arm-PCR of CDR3 regions and iRepertoire HTBI primers were used to build TCR beta libraries. TCRdb processed the multiplex PCR reads anew with MiXCR; each CDR3 protein has one entry. The data show about 440,000 distinct CDR3 sequences, approximately 16% seen once. CDR1 LGHNA and CDR2 YNFKEQ come from the germline V gene. This CDR3 is 14 amino acids long. V lost 1 base to trimming and J lost 4 bases, with 8 bases between them. The sample originates from a study of regulatory T cells in long-lasting Graves disease. The time point: newly diagnosed GD, antithyroid drugs for less than 3 months. PBMCs provided the RNA from which the TCR library was made. Clinicians diagnosed Graves' disease using American Thyroid Association guidelines. These sequences were also reported in another study, on T cells in Graves' hyperthyroidism and ophthalmopathy. That report notes: Orbital computed tomography and thyroid ultrasound, together with serum TRAb and thyroxine and clinical symptoms, were used for diagnoses. The study used the HTBI primer set for a first-round RT-PCR of the TCR CDR3.

The sample consisted of peripheral blood mononuclear cells (PBMCs), taken at new diagnosis, from a patient treated with antithyroid drugs. This TCR came from a woman between 18 and 30 years old with Graves disease. The rearrangement joins TRBV4-2 to TRBJ2-1; D ambiguous. Here the CDR3 reads CASSQGSEYNEQFF. The CDR3 DNA reads as TGTGCCAGCAGCCAAGGTTCGGAATACAATGAGCAGTTCTTC.